The rows below give T cell receptor beta chains drawn from one sample of a study of cytomegalovirus exposure and HLA in healthy donors. The method was immunoSEQ multiplex PCR; TCRdb's version includes in-frame clones alone and lacks a portion of them. The sample carries some 79,000 clones, roughly 93% recorded once. Sequencing input: PBMCs. These receptor sequences come from a woman aged 18-35 years in good health and CMV-seropositive. CDR3s include the opening cysteine and the closing phenylalanine or tryptophan. Fields, in order: J gene, V gene, clone size, D gene, CDR3 protein, CDR3 DNA. D genes are given only for firm matches. For some rows the clone size is stated as once, few or many, or as a class when expanded; others skip it.

TRBJ1-1	TRBV12-5	.	.	CASRGWTNTEAFF	TGTGCTAGTCGGGGGTGGACTAACACTGAAGCTTTCTTT
TRBJ1-1	TRBV11-2	.	TRBD1	CASSAQGANEAFF	TGTGCCAGCAGCGCACAGGGGGCGAATGAAGCTTTCTTT
TRBJ2-3	TRBV10-2	.	TRBD2	CASRGAGVTDTQYF	TGCGCCAGCAGAGGTGCGGGGGTCACAGATACGCAGTATTTT
TRBJ1-1	TRBV6-5	.	.	CASSSLQAASATEAFF	TGTGCCAGCAGTTCCTTACAGGCCGCGTCCGCCACTGAAGCTTTCTTT
TRBJ2-5	TRBV2	.	.	CASRSQGRGETQYF	TGTGCCAGCAGGAGCCAGGGGAGGGGGGAGACCCAGTACTTC
TRBJ1-5	TRBV6-6	.	TRBD1	CASSSNRGTSNQPQHF	TGTGCCAGCAGTTCAAACAGGGGTACGAGCAATCAGCCCCAGCATTTT
TRBJ2-7	TRBV6-6	.	TRBD2	CASSYGAGGHEQYF	TGTGCCAGCAGTTACGGGGCGGGGGGCCACGAGCAGTACTTC
TRBJ1-2	TRBV18	.	.	CASSPLWRDSSLLGRNGYTF	TGTGCCAGCTCACCATTGTGGAGGGATTCATCGTTGCTGGGACGGAATGGCTACACCTTC
TRBJ1-2	TRBV2	.	TRBD1	CASSEGGDRVGYGYTF	TGTGCCAGCAGTGAAGGTGGGGACAGGGTTGGCTATGGCTACACCTTC
TRBJ1-3	TRBV7-9	.	.	CASSPSPSGNTIYF	TGTGCCAGCAGCCCCTCCCCCTCTGGAAACACCATATATTTT
TRBJ2-2	TRBV5-1	few	.	CASRSWQGGTGELFF	TGCGCCAGCAGGTCGTGGCAGGGAGGCACCGGGGAGCTGTTTTTT
TRBJ2-7	TRBV5-1	.	.	CASSRTRTDIHYEQYF	TGCGCCAGCAGCAGGACTCGGACAGATATTCACTACGAGCAGTACTTC
TRBJ2-5	TRBV7-9	.	.	CASSPVGRETQYF	TGTGCCAGCAGCCCCGTGGGCAGAGAGACCCAGTACTTC
TRBJ1-2	TRBV6-5	.	TRBD1	CASRATGSYTF	TGTGCCAGCAGGGCGACAGGGTCCTACACCTTC
TRBJ2-5	TRBV5-1	.	TRBD1	CASSYLTGTGETQYF	TGCGCCAGCAGTTACCTGACAGGGACAGGGGAGACCCAGTACTTC
TRBJ2-2	TRBV19	.	TRBD1	CASTRARDRGTGELFF	TGTGCCAGTACTCGGGCCCGGGACAGGGGCACCGGGGAGCTGTTTTTT
TRBJ2-5	TRBV5-4	.	TRBD2	CASSFGTSPETQYF	TGTGCCAGCAGCTTTGGGACTAGTCCGGAGACCCAGTACTTC
TRBJ2-1	TRBV6-5	.	.	CASSRWTNGEQFF	TGTGCCAGCAGCCGCTGGACTAACGGTGAGCAGTTCTTC
TRBJ1-2	TRBV6-6	.	.	CASSYSSGRDYGYTF	TGTGCCAGCAGTTACTCATCAGGGAGGGACTATGGCTACACCTTC
TRBJ2-3	TRBV18	.	TRBD1	CASSQQGITDTQYF	TGTGCCAGCTCGCAACAGGGGATTACGGATACGCAGTATTTT
TRBJ1-1	TRBV6-6	.	.	CASSTSRANTEAFF	TGTGCCAGCAGTACGAGCAGGGCTAACACTGAAGCTTTCTTT
TRBJ2-5	TRBV6-6	.	.	CASSTTGTQYF	TGTGCCAGCAGTACCACAGGGACCCAGTACTTC
TRBJ1-6	TRBV7-9	.	.	CASSTTIRDSPLHF	TGTGCCAGCAGCACGACAATCAGGGATTCACCCCTCCACTTT
TRBJ2-7	TRBV5-1	.	TRBD1	CASSYRPSGTGGAGFTSYEQYF	TGCGCCAGCAGCTACCGACCATCCGGGACAGGGGGCGCGGGATTTACGTCCTACGAGCAGTACTTC
TRBJ1-1	TRBV5-4	.	.	CASSLRGEVNTEAFF	TGTGCCAGCAGCTTACGAGGTGAGGTGAACACTGAAGCTTTCTTT
TRBJ2-4	TRBV2	.	TRBD2	CASSPGTSTAKNIQYF	TGTGCCAGCAGTCCCGGGACTAGCACGGCCAAAAACATTCAGTACTTC
TRBJ1-2	TRBV29-1	.	TRBD1	CSARPQTGGAYGYTF	TGCAGCGCTCGACCTCAGACAGGGGGGGCGTATGGCTACACCTTC
TRBJ2-4	TRBV28	.	TRBD2	CASTSRGGPNIQYF	TGTGCCAGCACCTCTCGGGGGGGTCCGAACATTCAGTACTTC
TRBJ2-2	TRBV4-3	.	.	CASSPLRRGTGELFF	TGCGCCAGCAGCCCATTACGCAGGGGCACCGGGGAGCTGTTTTTT
TRBJ1-6	TRBV5-1	.	TRBD1	CASSPTDGQGNSPLHF	TGCGCCAGCAGTCCCACCGACGGACAGGGGAATTCACCCCTCCACTTT
TRBJ1-5	TRBV7-9	once	.	CASSGGADSNQPQHF	TGTGCCAGCAGCGGAGGGGCAGATAGCAATCAGCCCCAGCATTTT
TRBJ2-3	TRBV11-2	.	.	CASSWRLVADTQYF	TGTGCCAGCAGCTGGCGACTAGTAGCAGATACGCAGTATTTT
TRBJ2-2	TRBV5-1	.	.	CASSLGGGMTNTGELFF	TGCGCCAGCAGCTTGGGGGGAGGAATGACGAACACCGGGGAGCTGTTTTTT
TRBJ2-1	TRBV5-1	once	TRBD2	CASSFQPSGSNEQFF	TGCGCCAGCAGCTTCCAGCCTAGCGGGAGCAATGAGCAGTTCTTC
TRBJ2-1	TRBV6-1	.	TRBD2	CASSEMGLAGEDEQFF	TGTGCCAGCAGTGAAATGGGACTAGCGGGAGAGGACGAGCAGTTCTTC
TRBJ2-2	TRBV19	.	TRBD1	CASRTGATGELFF	TGTGCCAGTAGAACAGGGGCGACCGGGGAGCTGTTTTTT
TRBJ2-6	TRBV11-1	.	TRBD1	CASSLRAGGWDVLTF	TGTGCCAGCAGCTTACGGGCAGGGGGCTGGGACGTCCTGACTTTC
TRBJ1-6	TRBV5-4	.	.	CASRLQGHYNSPLHF	TGTGCCAGCAGGCTTCAGGGACACTATAATTCACCCCTCCACTTT
TRBJ2-7	TRBV30	.	.	CAWKITAGSSYEQYF	TGTGCCTGGAAAATAACTGCGGGCAGCTCCTACGAGCAGTACTTC
TRBJ2-3	TRBV9	.	.	CASSEDTSTDTQYF	TGTGCCAGCTCCGAAGATACTAGCACAGATACGCAGTATTTT
TRBJ2-5	TRBV21-1	once	.	CASSNGLAGGPRETQYF	TGTGCCAGCAGCAACGGACTAGCGGGAGGGCCGCGAGAGACCCAGTACTTC
TRBJ1-6	TRBV5-1	.	.	CASSKKRQPFSPLHF	TGCGCCAGCAGCAAGAAGAGACAGCCCTTTTCACCCCTCCACTTT